The 22 T cell receptor beta chains below come from one sample, sequenced in a study of blood T cell repertoires in COVID-19 (dated by TCRdb to about 2020). Library preparation used the immunoSEQ multiplex PCR assay. Here the immuneACCESS table is served through TCRdb, limited to in-frame sequences with V and J called. Missing clones are a known gap in these copies; in checked studies unresolved V genes cover under half, and the rest lacks a known reason. This sample gives around 80,000 clones in total; roughly 90% of them show up just once. 0.55% to 0.75% of the sample goes to the ten largest clones. What was sequenced was peripheral blood. These receptors came from a man aged 55 to 70 with acute or convalescent COVID-19.

The chain recombines TRBV7-8 with TRBJ1-4; tentative D call: TRBD1 (6 bases). This CDR3 has 18 residues. Germline V lookup: CDR1 SGHVS, CDR2 FQNEAQ. V was shortened by 1 base and J by 2 bases, with 17 bases between the two germline ends. This chain's CDR3 is CASSLVTGRSMTNEKLFF. The DNA for the CDR3 is TGTGCCAGCAGCTTAGTAACAGGGAGATCTATGACTAATGAAAAACTGTTTTTT.

This clone was counted only a few times. CDR3 amino acids: CATRGETAMNTEAFF. The DNA of the CDR3 is TGTGCCACCAGGGGCGAGACAGCCATGAACACTGAAGCTTTCTTT. This chain joins TRBV24-1 and TRBJ1-1, with D perhaps TRBD1 (5 bases). Deletions cut 7 bases from V and 0 bases from J, with 14 bases between. Germline-derived CDR1 and CDR2 are KGHDR and SFDVKD. CDR3 size: 15 residues.

The V gene is TRBV5-1, the J gene TRBJ2-6; 8 positions match TRBD1. Germline trimming cut 4 bases from V and 0 bases from J; bases unmatched to any gene: 3. This CDR3 is built from 16 residues. The V gene's germline CDR1 is SGHRS and CDR2 YFSETQ. The CDR3 nucleotides read TGCGCCAGCAGCGCGCAGGGGGCCTCTGGGGCCAACGTCCTGACTTTC. Its protein product is CASSAQGASGANVLTF.

The chain combines TRBV24-1 with TRBJ1-2; possibly TRBD1 for D (5 bases). Germline V CDR1 and CDR2: KGHDR, SFDVKD. The CDR3 consists of 16 residues. Trimming took off 3 bases at V and 2 bases at J, with 15 bases between the two ends. The DNA for the CDR3 is TGTGCCACCAGTGATCCGAAGAGGACAACAAACTATGGCTACACCTTC. Protein: CATSDPKRTTNYGYTF.

This chain uses TRBV7-9 with TRBJ2-1, with TRBD2 matching over 7 bases. The CDR3 extends over 15 amino acids. J was trimmed by 4 bases and V by 5 bases; bases with no gene match: 8. Germline CDR1 reads SEHNR; CDR2 reads FQNEAQ (reference sequence). CDR3 DNA sequence: TGTGCCAGCAGCCTCCGGGACTACCGTTACAATGAGCAGTTCTTC. Its translation is CASSLRDYRYNEQFF.

This clone was detected only once. The rearrangement links TRBV27 to TRBJ2-2; 12 bases are a match to TRBD2. Germline CDR1 and CDR2: MNHEY and SMNVEV (reference sequence). The ends lost 5 bases at V and 6 bases at J; junction bases unmatched: 10. CDR3 size: 17 residues. CDR3 amino acids: CASSPTVLAGGPGELFF. The CDR3 DNA reads as TGTGCCAGCAGTCCCACCGTCCTAGCGGGAGGGCCCGGGGAGCTGTTTTTT.

The V call is TRBV5-4, the J call TRBJ2-2; 11 positions match TRBD1. The ends lost 4 bases at V and 5 bases at J; junction bases unmatched: 4. CDR1 and CDR2 from the germline V gene are SGHNT and YYREEE (reference sequence). This CDR3 has 15 residues. CDR3 residues: CASSRDRGRTGELFF. CDR3 in DNA: TGTGCCAGCAGCCGGGACAGGGGGAGGACCGGGGAGCTGTTTTTT.

V gene TRBV5-1 combines with J gene TRBJ2-3, with TRBD2 as a possible D gene (5 bases). CDR3 length: 15 residues. In germline, CDR1 is SGHRS, CDR2 YFSETQ. V lost 4 bases and J lost 0, with 12 bases in between. For the CDR3, the DNA is TGCGCCAGCAGCGTGGGGAGTTCTAGCACAGATACGCAGTATTTT. It translates to CASSVGSSSTDTQYF.

The chain carries TRBV30 and TRBJ1-3; D is possibly TRBD1 (5 bases). Germline lookup yields CDR1 GTSNPN and CDR2 SVGIG (reference sequence). This CDR3 comprises 15 residues. Trimming took 1 base from V and 7 from J, leaving 17 bases between them. The CDR3 DNA follows: TGTGCCTGGAGTGCTGGCGGGACTCTTTCTAACACCATATATTTT. Translation: CAWSAGGTLSNTIYF.

The chain employs TRBV7-6 and TRBJ2-3; TRBD2 matches at 12 bases. V shed 6 bases and J 1 base; nucleotides not matched to a gene: 2. The CDR3 has 15 residues. CDR1 and CDR2 from the germline V gene are SGHVS and FNYEAQ. The CDR3 bases are TGTGCCAGCAGTCCTAGCGGGAGGGGCACAGATACGCAGTATTTT. Its protein product is CASSPSGRGTDTQYF. Drawing the rest from reference TRBV7-6 and TRBJ2-3, the complete variable domain is GAGVSQSPRYKVTKRGQDVALRCDPISGHVSLYWYRQALGQGPEFLTYFNYEAQQDKSGLPNDRFSAERPEGSISTLTIQRTEQRDSAMYRCASSPSGRGTDTQYFGPGTRLTVL.

V usage is TRBV20-1 and J usage is TRBJ1-3; D remains unclear. Trimming removed 3 bases at V and 3 bases at J, with 9 bases between. There are 13 residues in the CDR3. Germline V gives CDR1 DFQATT, CDR2 SNEGSKA (reference sequence). CDR3 sequence (DNA): TGCAGTGCTAGTACTGGAGATGGAAACACCATATATTTT. Translating gives CSASTGDGNTIYF.

V gene TRBV2 combines with J gene TRBJ1-4; 9 bases align to TRBD1. The V and J ends lost 10 bases and 8 bases, in that order; junction bases with no gene match: 8. Germline V CDR1 and CDR2: SNHLY, FYNNEI. The CDR3 totals 13 residues. The CDR3 loop reads CATKQGAQEKLFF. Written as DNA, the CDR3 is TGTGCCACCAAACAGGGGGCACAGGAAAAACTGTTTTTT.

The CDR3 loop reads CASRIQDSPYEQYF. The CDR3, as DNA: TGTGCCAGCAGGATCCAGGATTCACCCTACGAGCAGTACTTC. V and J are TRBV11-2 and TRBJ2-7; D unresolved. V was pared by 6 bases and J by 2 bases, with 14 bases between. This CDR3 comprises 14 residues. The germline V gene has CDR1 SGHAT and CDR2 FQNNGV.

This clone was recorded only once. The chain uses TRBV5-6 and TRBJ1-3; D is undetermined. The CDR3 contains 16 residues. Germline loops: CDR1 SGHDT, CDR2 YYEEEE. V gave up 2 bases and J gave up 1 base, with 13 bases separating them. CDR3 bases: TGTGCCAGCAGCTTTATCCGCGGTGGGTCTGGAAACACCATATATTTT. It specifies CASSFIRGGSGNTIYF.

This clone was detected only a few times. The gene calls are TRBV7-9 and TRBJ1-2; 9 nucleotides align to TRBD1. V shed 0 bases, J shed 8 bases, and the junction held 7 bases outside the gene matches. Germline V lookup: CDR1 SEHNR, CDR2 FQNEAQ (reference sequence). This CDR3 is built from 15 residues. The CDR3 sequence: CASSLAGDRVSGYTF. CDR3 DNA sequence: TGTGCCAGCAGCTTAGCCGGGGACAGGGTGAGCGGCTACACCTTC. The whole variable domain, remainder taken from reference TRBV7-9 and TRBJ1-2, is DTGVSQNPRHKITKRGQNVTFRCDPISEHNRLYWYRQTLGQGPEFLTYFQNEAQLEKSRLLSDRFSAERPKGSFSTLEIQRTEQGDSAMYLCASSLAGDRVSGYTFGSGTRLTVV.

V and J are TRBV5-1 and TRBJ2-5; 9 nucleotides agree with TRBD2. This CDR3 has 17 residues. Germline assignment: CDR1 SGHRS and CDR2 YFSETQ. Trimming at V came to 2 bases and at J to 1 base, leaving 9 bases not matched to a gene. Written as DNA, the CDR3 is TGCGCCAGCAGCTTAGGGGCTAGCGGGAACACCCAAGAGACCCAGTACTTC. It translates to CASSLGASGNTQETQYF.

The chain combines TRBV28 with TRBJ1-1, with 9 bases fitting TRBD1. V gave up 5 bases and J gave up 2 bases; unmatched junction bases: 3. The CDR3 extends over 14 amino acids. CDR1 MDHEN and CDR2 SYDVKM come from the germline V gene. This CDR3 reads CASSNRGRNTEAFF. Here the CDR3 DNA reads TGTGCCAGCAGTAACAGGGGGCGTAACACTGAAGCTTTCTTT.

The V and J genes are TRBV19 and TRBJ2-4; the D is unclear. CDR1 and CDR2 (germline): LNHDA, SQIVND (reference sequence). This CDR3 spans 15 amino acids. V was trimmed by 4 bases and J by 3 bases, leaving 13 bases between them. CDR3 loop: CASSKHTESKNIQYF. CDR3 in DNA: TGTGCCAGTAGTAAACACACCGAAAGCAAAAACATTCAGTACTTC.

CDR3 loop: CASGQRQTNEKLFF. The CDR3 DNA follows: TGTGCCAGTGGTCAGAGACAAACGAATGAAAAACTGTTTTTT. The chain employs TRBV19 and TRBJ1-4; D gene ambiguous. Germline V lookup: CDR1 LNHDA, CDR2 SQIVND (reference sequence). The CDR3 extends over 14 amino acids. V lost 8 bases to trimming and J lost 5 bases, with 15 bases between them.

The chain links TRBV14 to TRBJ1-1, with D uncertain. The germline gives CDR1 SGHDN, CDR2 FVKESK. With 1 base removed from V and 5 bases from J, the gap between germline ends came to 20 bases. The CDR3 sequence is 17 residues long. The chain's CDR3 is CASSQALLGLVGTEAFF. The CDR3 nucleotides are TGTGCCAGCAGCCAAGCCCTCCTCGGGTTAGTCGGAACTGAAGCTTTCTTT.

The genes are TRBV19 and TRBJ2-5; 9 nucleotides line up with TRBD2. Trimming at V came to 1 base and at J to 5 bases, leaving 8 bases not matched to a gene. Germline values: CDR1 LNHDA, CDR2 SQIVND (reference sequence). The CDR3 contains 16 residues. The CDR3 region has the DNA TGTGCCAGTAGTATAGGCCCTGGCGGGGGGGCTGAGACCCAGTACTTC. Its protein is CASSIGPGGGAETQYF.

The V call is TRBV12-3 or TRBV12-4, the J call TRBJ1-2; unclear D gene. The CDR3 sequence is 13 residues long. V lost 3 bases, J lost 4 bases, and 9 bases lay in between. The CDR3: CASSFRTFYGYTF. The CDR3 coding sequence is TGTGCCAGCAGTTTCCGGACTTTCTATGGCTACACCTTC.